Listed below are T cell receptor beta chains from one sample, sequenced in a study of cytomegalovirus exposure and HLA in healthy donors. Assay used: immunoSEQ multiplex PCR; TCRdb lists only in-frame clones, some missing. This table holds 90,000 to 120,000 clones, more than 70% found once. Sequenced input: PBMCs. The origin of the receptors is a man aged 18-30 years in good health and CMV-seronegative. The CDR3 runs from the conserved cysteine through the conserved F or W. Only some rows state a clone size, as once, few, many or a class for expanded clones.

CDR3 protein: CASSELTGGNEKLFF
clone size: few
V gene: TRBV2

CDR3 protein: CASRRANEKLFF
clone size: NA
V gene: TRBV7-9

CDR3 protein: CASSASAGGYYGYTF
clone size: NA
V gene: TRBV5-1

CDR3 protein: CASSDQGQTNEKLFF
clone size: NA
V gene: TRBV2

CDR3 protein: CASSVLTGTGGANVLTF
clone size: NA
V gene: TRBV6-1

CDR3 protein: CASSPPASGESYEQYF
clone size: NA
V gene: TRBV18

CDR3 protein: CASSSLYTGELFF
clone size: NA
V gene: TRBV7-2

CDR3 protein: CASSEGPYDEQFF
clone size: NA
V gene: TRBV25-1

CDR3 protein: CASRSRAGDSYEQYF
clone size: NA
V gene: TRBV27

CDR3 protein: CASSPGGAWDEKLFF
clone size: NA
V gene: TRBV18

CDR3 protein: CASSDRPGGRTDTQYF
clone size: NA
V gene: TRBV6-4

CDR3 protein: CASSGQDRYSGKLFF
clone size: NA
V gene: TRBV5-5

CDR3 protein: CASSPSGTVVSYEQYF
clone size: NA
V gene: TRBV5-1

CDR3 protein: CASSWVAGAPGELFF
clone size: NA
V gene: TRBV5-1

CDR3 protein: CASSHDRVGATDTQYF
clone size: NA
V gene: TRBV18

CDR3 protein: CASSLFSGETQYF
clone size: NA
V gene: TRBV7-9

CDR3 protein: CASSKWVVERDTEAFF
clone size: NA
V gene: TRBV21-1

CDR3 protein: CASSWSRAGFGETQYF
clone size: NA
V gene: TRBV7-9

CDR3 protein: CASSQGKRTGYIRGYTF
clone size: once
V gene: TRBV14

CDR3 protein: CASRFAGNNSPLHF
clone size: NA
V gene: TRBV2

CDR3 protein: CASSVRPGLSTDTQYF
clone size: NA
V gene: TRBV9

CDR3 protein: CASSSTGTGGNGYTF
clone size: NA
V gene: TRBV6-6

CDR3 protein: CASSPAGAGYALHF
clone size: NA
V gene: TRBV14

CDR3 protein: CASSERDSRNEKLFF
clone size: NA
V gene: TRBV25-1

CDR3 protein: CSVDDSVGTQYF
clone size: NA
V gene: TRBV29-1

CDR3 protein: CASAVAEDTQYF
clone size: NA
V gene: TRBV2

CDR3 protein: CASSLTRENTEAFF
clone size: NA
V gene: TRBV28

CDR3 protein: CASTPGEGTYNEQFF
clone size: NA
V gene: TRBV7-6

CDR3 protein: CASRPGRGGARADTQYF
clone size: NA
V gene: TRBV5-1

CDR3 protein: CASSQVGGYLDGYPF
clone size: NA
V gene: TRBV4-3

CDR3 protein: CASSLGLGQGGYEQYF
clone size: NA
V gene: TRBV5-5

CDR3 protein: CASSPGQVAGYGYTF
clone size: few
V gene: TRBV5-4

CDR3 protein: CASSLVRGQPQHF
clone size: NA
V gene: TRBV7-8

CDR3 protein: CATSWTGVNSGELFF
clone size: NA
V gene: TRBV15

CDR3 protein: CAISEVPDRRLF
clone size: few
V gene: TRBV10-3

CDR3 protein: CASSLPTGLREKLFF
clone size: NA
V gene: TRBV28

CDR3 protein: CASSIRGFRYEQYF
clone size: NA
V gene: TRBV6-1

CDR3 protein: CASSRSVTGTAQGGYTF
clone size: NA
V gene: TRBV7-2

CDR3 protein: CASSGQGANEKLFF
clone size: NA
V gene: TRBV6-5

CDR3 protein: CASSELAGGPDTQYF
clone size: medium-sized
V gene: TRBV6-1

CDR3 protein: CASSGGRALSGNTIYF
clone size: few
V gene: TRBV5-5

CDR3 protein: CASSRPGQGEGEAFF
clone size: NA
V gene: TRBV4-2

CDR3 protein: CSAYLGSPLHF
clone size: NA
V gene: TRBV20-1

CDR3 protein: CASSQVRETQYF
clone size: NA
V gene: TRBV7-9

CDR3 protein: CASSQAGTRSLQETQYF
clone size: NA
V gene: TRBV4-2

CDR3 protein: CASSEQRGTQYF
clone size: once
V gene: TRBV6-1

CDR3 protein: CASSLGGRSYEQYF
clone size: NA
V gene: TRBV7-3

CDR3 protein: CASSVVPLEEGAEKLFF
clone size: once
V gene: TRBV9

CDR3 protein: CASSQEPTGGAGGYTF
clone size: few
V gene: TRBV4-1

CDR3 protein: CASSSGQNYEQYF
clone size: NA
V gene: TRBV5-1

CDR3 protein: CASSLGKGAEGEKLFF
clone size: NA
V gene: TRBV7-3

CDR3 protein: CASSLALLAGGVGDTQYF
clone size: NA
V gene: TRBV7-2

CDR3 protein: CASSVSVGSYTGELFF
clone size: NA
V gene: TRBV2

CDR3 protein: CASSALAGGLSGANVLTF
clone size: NA
V gene: TRBV28

CDR3 protein: CASSEAGAAFF
clone size: NA
V gene: TRBV6-1